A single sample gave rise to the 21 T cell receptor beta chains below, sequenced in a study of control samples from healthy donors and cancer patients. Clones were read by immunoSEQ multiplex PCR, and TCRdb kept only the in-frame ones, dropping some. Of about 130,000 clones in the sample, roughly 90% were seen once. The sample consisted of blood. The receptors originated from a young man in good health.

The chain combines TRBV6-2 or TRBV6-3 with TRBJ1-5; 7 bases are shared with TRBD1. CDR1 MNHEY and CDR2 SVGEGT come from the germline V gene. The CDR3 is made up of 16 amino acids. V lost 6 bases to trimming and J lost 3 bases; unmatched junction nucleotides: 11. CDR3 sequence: CASSPRTGRANQPQHF. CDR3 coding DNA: TGTGCCAGCAGCCCTCGGACAGGCCGGGCCAATCAGCCCCAGCATTTT.

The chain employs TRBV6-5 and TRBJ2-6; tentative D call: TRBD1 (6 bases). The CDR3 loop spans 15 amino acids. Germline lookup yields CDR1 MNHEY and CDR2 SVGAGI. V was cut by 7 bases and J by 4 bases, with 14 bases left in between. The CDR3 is CASTAGVSGANVLTF. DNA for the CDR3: TGTGCCAGCACCGCAGGGGTGTCCGGGGCCAACGTCCTGACTTTC.

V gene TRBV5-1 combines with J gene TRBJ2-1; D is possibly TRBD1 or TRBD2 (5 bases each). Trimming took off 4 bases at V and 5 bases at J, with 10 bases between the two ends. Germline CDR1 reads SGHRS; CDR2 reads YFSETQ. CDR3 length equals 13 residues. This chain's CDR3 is CASSEGPDNEQFF. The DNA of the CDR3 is TGCGCCAGCAGCGAGGGACCGGACAATGAGCAGTTCTTC.

In DNA, the CDR3 is TGTGCCAGCAGCCCCGAAGGAGGCAACACCGGGGAGCTGTTTTTT. Its translation: CASSPEGGNTGELFF. V gene TRBV11-3 combines with J gene TRBJ2-2; D perhaps matches TRBD2 (5 bases). This CDR3 comprises 15 residues. Trimming stripped 5 bases from V and 2 bases from J, with 12 bases between. Germline V lookup: CDR1 SGHNT, CDR2 YENEEA.

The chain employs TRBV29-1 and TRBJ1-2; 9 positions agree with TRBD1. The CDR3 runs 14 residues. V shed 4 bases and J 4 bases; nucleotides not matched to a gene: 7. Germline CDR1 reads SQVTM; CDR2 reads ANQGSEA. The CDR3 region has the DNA TGCAGCGTTGGGCCGGGACAGGGACTCTATGGCTACACCTTC. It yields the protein CSVGPGQGLYGYTF.

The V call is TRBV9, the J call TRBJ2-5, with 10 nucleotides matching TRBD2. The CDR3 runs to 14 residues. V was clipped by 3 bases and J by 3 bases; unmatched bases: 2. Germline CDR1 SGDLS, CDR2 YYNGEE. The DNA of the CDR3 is TGTGCCAGCAGCGGAGGACTAGCGGAAGAGACCCAGTACTTC. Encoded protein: CASSGGLAEETQYF.

The CDR3 here is CASSTRQVRFWTEAFF. The CDR3 bases are TGTGCCAGCAGCACCAGACAGGTTCGTTTTTGGACTGAAGCTTTCTTT. This sequence joins TRBV11-2 and TRBJ1-1; TRBD1 might be the D (6 bases). Trimming stripped 5 bases from V and 5 bases from J, with 21 bases between. Germline V gives CDR1 SGHAT, CDR2 FQNNGV. The CDR3 loop spans 16 amino acids.

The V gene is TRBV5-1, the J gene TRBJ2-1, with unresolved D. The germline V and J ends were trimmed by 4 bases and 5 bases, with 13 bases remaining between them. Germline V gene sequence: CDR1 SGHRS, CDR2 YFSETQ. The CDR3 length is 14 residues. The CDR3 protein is CASSSGPTNNEQFF. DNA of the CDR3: TGCGCCAGCAGCAGTGGGCCGACGAACAATGAGCAGTTCTTC.

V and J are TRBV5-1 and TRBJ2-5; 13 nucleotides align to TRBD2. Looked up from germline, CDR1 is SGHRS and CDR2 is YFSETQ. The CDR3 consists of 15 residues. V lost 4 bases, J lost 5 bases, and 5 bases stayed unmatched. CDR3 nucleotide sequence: TGCGCCAGCAGCCCGCGACTAGCGGGGGGTGAGACCCAGTACTTC. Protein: CASSPRLAGGETQYF.

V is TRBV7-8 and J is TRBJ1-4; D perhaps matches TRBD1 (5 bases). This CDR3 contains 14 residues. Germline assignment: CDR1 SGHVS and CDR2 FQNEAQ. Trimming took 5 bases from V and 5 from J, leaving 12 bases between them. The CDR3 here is CASSQGTLNEKLFF. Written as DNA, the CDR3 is TGTGCCAGCAGCCAAGGGACCCTGAATGAAAAACTGTTTTTT.

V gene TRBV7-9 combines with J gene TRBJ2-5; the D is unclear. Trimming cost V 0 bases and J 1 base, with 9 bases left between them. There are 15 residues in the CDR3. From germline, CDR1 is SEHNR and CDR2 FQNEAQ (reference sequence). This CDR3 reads CASSLAWAVQETQYF. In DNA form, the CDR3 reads TGTGCCAGCAGCTTAGCTTGGGCAGTCCAAGAGACCCAGTACTTC.

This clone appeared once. The CDR3 nucleotides are TGCGCCAGCAGCCAAGTCGAGGGGGCCGGCACCGGGGAGCTGTTTTTT. Its protein product is CASSQVEGAGTGELFF. The gene calls are TRBV4-1 and TRBJ2-2, with 7 bases fitting TRBD1. Losses at the gene ends were 1 base for V and 4 bases for J; bases not matched to a gene: 6. The germline gives CDR1 MGHRA, CDR2 YSYEKL. This CDR3 spans 16 amino acids.

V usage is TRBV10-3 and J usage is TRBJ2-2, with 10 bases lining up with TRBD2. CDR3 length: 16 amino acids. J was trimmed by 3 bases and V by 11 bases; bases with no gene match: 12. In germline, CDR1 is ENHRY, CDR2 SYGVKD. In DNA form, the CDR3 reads TGTGCCGTCAAGGCTGTAAGCGGGGGGGACACCGGGGAGCTGTTTTTT. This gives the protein CAVKAVSGGDTGELFF.

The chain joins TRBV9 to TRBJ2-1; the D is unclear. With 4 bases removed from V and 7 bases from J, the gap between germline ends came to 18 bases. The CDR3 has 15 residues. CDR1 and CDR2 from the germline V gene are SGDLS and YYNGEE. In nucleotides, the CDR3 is TGTGCCAGCAGCCCGCCCCGACAAGACCAAAATGAGCAGTTCTTC. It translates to CASSPPRQDQNEQFF.

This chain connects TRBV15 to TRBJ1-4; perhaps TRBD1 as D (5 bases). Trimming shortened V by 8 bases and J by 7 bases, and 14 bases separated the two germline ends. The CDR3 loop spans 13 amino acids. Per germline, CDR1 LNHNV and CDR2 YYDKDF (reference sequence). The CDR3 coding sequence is TGTGCCACCCAACTCGGGACGGCTGAAAAACTGTTTTTT. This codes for CATQLGTAEKLFF.

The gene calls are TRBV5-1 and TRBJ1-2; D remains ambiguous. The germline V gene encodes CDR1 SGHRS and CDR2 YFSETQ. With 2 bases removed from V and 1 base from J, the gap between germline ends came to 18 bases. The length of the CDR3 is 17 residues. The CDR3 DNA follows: TGCGCCAGCAGCTTTTCTGTGGTTATGGGAATTAACTATGGCTACACCTTC. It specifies CASSFSVVMGINYGYTF. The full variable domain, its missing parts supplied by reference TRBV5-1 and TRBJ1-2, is KAGVTQTPRYLIKTRGQQVTLSCSPISGHRSVSWYQQTPGQGLQFLFEYFSETQRNKGNFPGRFSGRQFSNSRSEMNVSTLELGDSALYLCASSFSVVMGINYGYTFGSGTRLTVV.

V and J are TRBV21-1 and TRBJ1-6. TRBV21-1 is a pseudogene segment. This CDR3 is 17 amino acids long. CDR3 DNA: TGTGCCAGCAGCAAAGACCTAGTTGGGCAGTATAATTCACCCCTCCACTTT. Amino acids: CASSKDLVGQYNSPLHF.

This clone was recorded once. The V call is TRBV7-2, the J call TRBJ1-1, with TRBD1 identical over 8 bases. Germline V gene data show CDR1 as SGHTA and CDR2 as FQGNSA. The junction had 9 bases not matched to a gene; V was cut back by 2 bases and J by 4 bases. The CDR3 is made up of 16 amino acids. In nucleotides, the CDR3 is TGTGCCAGCAGCTTAAGGTCAGGGGGCCGAAGCACTGAAGCTTTCTTT. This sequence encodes CASSLRSGGRSTEAFF.

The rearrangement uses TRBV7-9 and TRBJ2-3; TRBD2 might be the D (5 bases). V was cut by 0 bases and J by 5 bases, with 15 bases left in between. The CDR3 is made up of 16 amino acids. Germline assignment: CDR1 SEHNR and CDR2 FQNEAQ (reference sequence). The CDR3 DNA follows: TGTGCCAGCAGCTTAGCGTTCTTAATAGGGAGAGATACGCAGTATTTT. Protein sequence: CASSLAFLIGRDTQYF.

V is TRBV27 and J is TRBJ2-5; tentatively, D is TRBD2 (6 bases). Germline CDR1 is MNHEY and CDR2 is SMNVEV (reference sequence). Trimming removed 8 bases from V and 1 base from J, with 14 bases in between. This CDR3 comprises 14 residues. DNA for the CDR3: TGTGCCAGCGGAGGGCAGTCACTCCAAGAGACCCAGTACTTC. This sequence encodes CASGGQSLQETQYF.

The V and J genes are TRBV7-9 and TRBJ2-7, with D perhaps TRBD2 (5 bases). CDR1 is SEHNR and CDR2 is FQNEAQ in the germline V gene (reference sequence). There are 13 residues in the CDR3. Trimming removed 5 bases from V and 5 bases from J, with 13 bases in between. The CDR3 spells CASSRVVEDEQYF. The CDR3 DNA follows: TGTGCCAGCAGCAGGGTTGTGGAGGACGAGCAGTACTTC. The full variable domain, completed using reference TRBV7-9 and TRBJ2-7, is DTGVSQNPRHKITKRGQNVTFRCDPISEHNRLYWYRQTLGQGPEFLTYFQNEAQLEKSRLLSDRFSAERPKGSFSTLEIQRTEQGDSAMYLCASSRVVEDEQYFGPGTRLTVT.